These 5 T cell receptor beta chains came from one sample sequenced in a study of blood T cell repertoires in COVID-19. Here immunoSEQ multiplex PCR was the method, and the copy in TCRdb shows in-frame clones only, minus some. Seen here are 300,000 to 400,000 clones, under 90% observed once, and the top ten hold less than 3.5%. Sequencing was done on a sample of peripheral blood. These TCRs come from a woman under 40 with COVID-19, enrolled during active disease.

This clone appeared a few times. This sequence joins TRBV5-4 and TRBJ2-7; maybe TRBD1 (6 bases). V dropped 1 base and J dropped 2 bases, with 7 bases sitting between them. Germline V gene sequence: CDR1 SGHNT, CDR2 YYREEE (reference sequence). The CDR3 is made up of 13 amino acids. The CDR3 reads CASSLQGPYEQYF. CDR3 DNA: TGTGCCAGCAGCTTGCAGGGGCCCTACGAGCAGTACTTC. Looking up the rest from reference TRBV5-4 and TRBJ2-7 gives the full variable domain: ETGVTQSPTHLIKTRGQQVTLRCSSQSGHNTVSWYQQALGQGPQFIFQYYREEENGRGNFPPRFSGLQFPNYSSELNVNALELDDSALYLCASSLQGPYEQYFGPGTRLTVT.

The chain uses TRBV3-1 (or the pseudogene TRBV3-2) and TRBJ1-5; D not resolved. CDR3 size: 15 residues. Germline lookup yields CDR1 LGHDT and CDR2 YNNKEL (reference sequence). The V gene lost 2 bases and the J gene lost 2 bases, with 10 bases spanning the gap. CDR3 coding DNA: TGTGCCAGCAGCCAAAGCTCGCAGGGCAATCAGCCCCAGCATTTT. As protein: CASSQSSQGNQPQHF.

In DNA form, the CDR3 reads TGTGCCAGCAGTCGTGGAGGTAGCGGGATGGGCAATGAGCAGTTCTTC. It encodes CASSRGGSGMGNEQFF. This chain connects TRBV5-4 to TRBJ2-1; 8 bases line up with TRBD2. The CDR3 runs 16 residues. Germline CDR1 is SGHNT and CDR2 is YYREEE (reference sequence). The J segment lost 6 bases and the V segment lost 5 bases, leaving 13 bases of the junction unmatched.

V and J are TRBV24-1 and TRBJ2-1; 9 bases agree with TRBD2. Unmatched junction bases numbered 7, after V lost 5 bases and J lost 0 bases. CDR1 and CDR2 (germline): KGHDR, SFDVKD. The CDR3 covers 17 residues. The CDR3 loop reads CATSGPSGTSSYNEQFF. The CDR3 DNA reads as TGTGCCACCAGTGGGCCTAGCGGGACAAGCTCCTACAATGAGCAGTTCTTC.

J is TRBJ1-2 and V is TRBV3-1 (or the pseudogene TRBV3-2); D might be TRBD1 (5 bases). The CDR3 is 14 amino acids. Germline-derived CDR1 and CDR2 are LGHDT and YNNKEL (reference sequence). Trimming removed 0 bases at V and 8 bases at J, with 13 bases between. This chain's CDR3 is CASSQDPRVDGYTF. The CDR3 nucleotides are TGTGCCAGCAGCCAAGACCCCAGGGTGGACGGCTACACCTTC.